This T cell receptor beta chain is drawn from a study of radiation and T cells in renal cell carcinoma. The germline V gene encodes CDR1 GTSNPN and CDR2 SVGIG (reference sequence). V was pared by 4 bases and J by 0 bases, with 16 bases between. The CDR3 is 16 residues long. The repertoire was sequenced with immunoSEQ multiplex PCR; TCRdb's copy has only in-frame clones and lacks some. The sample consists of just under 150,000 clones, 75% to 90% of them appearing once. Time point meaning: blood 4 weeks post-SBRT, at nephrectomy. Treatment: 15 Gy SBRT to primary tumor, nephrectomy 4 weeks later. Nephrectomy followed 15 Gy stereotactic body radiation by 4 weeks. Clear cell pathology was present in this patient's renal cell carcinoma.

The rearrangement joins TRBV30 to TRBJ1-3; the D gene is possibly TRBD1 (5 bases). The source is a woman aged 45-65 years with renal cell carcinoma. Material: blood, obtained from a patient whose treatment included radiotherapy and nephrectomy. The CDR3 DNA reads TGTGCCTGGACCCACCAAGGGACGTCCTCTGGAAACACCATATATTTT. Translating it yields CAWTHQGTSSGNTIYF.